This TCR beta chain originates from a study of cytomegalovirus exposure and HLA in healthy donors. Study-wide context: Out of 398 genotyped donors, roughly 80% belonged to the Caucasian-associated ancestry cluster.

The CDR3 length is 13 residues. V was clipped by 9 bases and J by 1 base, with 13 bases between them. Germline CDR1 and CDR2: SGHRS and YFSETQ. Researchers ran the PCR with 60 Vbeta and 13 Jbeta primers. Repertoires were generated with immunoSEQ multiplex PCR, while TCRdb's copy carries only in-frame clones and drops some. The sample lists about 120,000 clones, 50% to 65% seen once, with 10% in the top ten. In the case of this clone: Its cognate antigen is unknown.

Study-wide results and limits: About 150 TCR beta chains were listed as cytomegalovirus-associated. Association of approximately 16,000 TCR beta sequences with HLA alleles was found at 0.05 false discovery rate in a later analysis. A few chains tied to CMV proved CMV antigen-specific in vitro.

The sequenced material came from PBMCs. V gene TRBV5-1 combines with J gene TRBJ1-1, with D possibly being TRBD1 (5 bases). This clonotype was obtained from a man aged 40-49 years in good health and CMV-seropositive. As DNA, the CDR3 is TGCGCCACCACGGATCAGGGGAACACTGAAGCTTTCTTT. Its translation: CATTDQGNTEAFF.